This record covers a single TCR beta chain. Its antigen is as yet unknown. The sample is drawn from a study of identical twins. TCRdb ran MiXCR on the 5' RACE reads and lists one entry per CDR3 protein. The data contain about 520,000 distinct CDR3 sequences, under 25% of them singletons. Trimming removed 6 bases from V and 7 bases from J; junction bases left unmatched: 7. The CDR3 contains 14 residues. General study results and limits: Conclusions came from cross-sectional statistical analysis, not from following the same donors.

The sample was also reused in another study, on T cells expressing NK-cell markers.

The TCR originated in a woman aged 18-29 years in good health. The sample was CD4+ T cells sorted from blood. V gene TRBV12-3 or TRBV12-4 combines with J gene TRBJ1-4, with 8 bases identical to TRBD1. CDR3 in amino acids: CASSVQGVIEKLFF. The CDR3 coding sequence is TGTGCCAGCAGCGTACAGGGGGTCATTGAAAAACTGTTTTTT.